The entry below gives a single T cell receptor beta chain sequence along with its context. These data are taken from a study of OX40 agonist ivuxolimab in advanced cancers. At the level of the study: Cancers in dose escalation were hepatocellular, melanoma, renal cell and head and neck. The study reported partial responses in three patients: one hepatocellular carcinoma, two cutaneous melanoma.

The CDR3 contains 17 residues. Germline CDR1 reads SGDLS; CDR2 reads YYNGEE. The V end lost 3 bases, the J end lost 0 bases, and 13 bases lay between the germline ends. Profiled with immunoSEQ multiplex PCR; TCRdb holds only in-frame clones, not every one. Of approximately 50,000 clones in the sample, 85% to 90% were seen once. The starting material was CD4+ or CD8+ T cells sorted from blood, obtained in a trial of the OX40 agonist ivuxolimab. The V and J genes are TRBV9 and TRBJ2-6, with TRBD2 as a possible D gene (5 bases). The origin of this receptor is an adult with an advanced solid tumor such as melanoma, head and neck, liver or kidney cancer. The CDR3 sequence: CASSAELGVSGANVLTF. In DNA form, the CDR3 reads TGTGCCAGCAGCGCCGAGTTGGGAGTCTCTGGGGCCAACGTCCTGACTTTC. The whole variable domain, filled in from reference TRBV9 and TRBJ2-6, reads DSGVTQTPKHLITATGQRVTLRCSPRSGDLSVYWYQQSLDQGLQFLIQYYNGEERAKGNILERFSAQQFPDLHSELNLSSLELGDSALYFCASSAELGVSGANVLTFGAGSRLTVL.